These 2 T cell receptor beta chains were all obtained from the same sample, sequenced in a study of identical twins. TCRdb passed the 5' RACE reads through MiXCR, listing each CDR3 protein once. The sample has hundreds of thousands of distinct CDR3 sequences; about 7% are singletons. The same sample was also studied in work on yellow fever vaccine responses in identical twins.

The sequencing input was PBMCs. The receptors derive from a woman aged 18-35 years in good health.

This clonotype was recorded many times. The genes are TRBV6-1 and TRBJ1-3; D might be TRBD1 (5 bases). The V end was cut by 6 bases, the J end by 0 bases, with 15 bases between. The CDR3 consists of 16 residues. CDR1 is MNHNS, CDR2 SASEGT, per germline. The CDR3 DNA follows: TGTGCCAGCAGACTGAAGGGGCCGATCTCTGGAAACACCATATATTTT. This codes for CASRLKGPISGNTIYF.

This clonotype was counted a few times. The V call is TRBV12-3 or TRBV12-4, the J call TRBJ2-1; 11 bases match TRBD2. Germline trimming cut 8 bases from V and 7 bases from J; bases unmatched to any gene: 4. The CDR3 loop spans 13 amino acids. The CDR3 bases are TGTGCCAGCGGGACTAGCGGTACGAATGAGCAGTTCTTC. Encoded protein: CASGTSGTNEQFF.